These 26 T cell receptor beta chains came from one sample sequenced in a study of T-cell reconstitution after alpha-beta-depleted transplantation in children. The library targeted TCRbeta and was prepared with unique molecular identifiers. TCRdb reprocessed the PCR reads via MiXCR and lists one record per CDR3 protein. Of 190,000 or so distinct CDR3 sequences listed, roughly 15% are singletons. The sequencing here drew on PBMCs from the stem cell graft donor, taken from the stem cell graft. The receptors originated from a human donor who donated a stem cell graft to a child with acute lymphoblastic leukemia.

This clonotype occurred many times. This chain uses TRBV5-1 with TRBJ2-7; 13 bases are shared with TRBD2. Losses at the gene ends were 7 bases for V and 3 bases for J; bases not matched to a gene: 10. CDR3 size: 16 residues. Germline CDR1 is SGHRS and CDR2 is YFSETQ. This CDR3 reads CASGGTSGISLYEQYF. CDR3 coding DNA: TGCGCCAGCGGGGGGACTAGCGGGATCTCTCTCTACGAGCAGTACTTC.

The table lists this clonotype with many counts. The chain couples TRBV4-1 to TRBJ2-5, with 9 bases lining up with TRBD1. CDR3 length: 17 residues. V dropped 0 bases and J dropped 2; count of bases not matched to a gene: 7. From germline, CDR1 is MGHRA and CDR2 YSYEKL. The CDR3 DNA reads as TGCGCCAGCAGCCAAGATCAGGGACAGGGTTTGCAAGAGACCCAGTACTTC. Amino acid sequence: CASSQDQGQGLQETQYF.

This clonotype has a count of ten or more. This CDR3 is CSAYRGGVWYF. The CDR3 DNA is TGCAGTGCGTATAGAGGCGGGGTGTGGTACTTC. J is TRBJ2-7 and V is TRBV20-1, with a weak D call TRBD2 (6 bases). V was shortened by 6 bases and J by 12 bases, with 18 bases between the two germline ends. The germline gives CDR1 DFQATT, CDR2 SNEGSKA (reference sequence). The CDR3 length is 11 residues.

This clonotype was seen ten or more times. The chain uses TRBV5-5 and TRBJ2-6; D might be TRBD2 (7 bases). The V and J ends lost 6 bases and 2 bases respectively, with 18 bases between them. The CDR3 loop spans 17 amino acids. Germline values: CDR1 SGHKS, CDR2 YYEKEE (reference sequence). CDR3 DNA sequence: TGTGCCAGCATCTCCCGAGGGGGGGTAGCTGGGGCCAACGTCCTGACTTTC. Translating gives CASISRGGVAGANVLTF.

There are many counts of this clonotype. The chain uses TRBV5-1 and TRBJ2-3; D unclear. Germline V lookup: CDR1 SGHRS, CDR2 YFSETQ. CDR3 size: 14 residues. V lost 0 bases and J 3 bases, leaving 8 bases between the germline ends. CDR3 bases: TGCGCCAGCAGCTTGGAAAGGTCGACAGATACGCAGTATTTT. It codes for CASSLERSTDTQYF.

In its sample, this clonotype was seen many times. The rearrangement links TRBV29-1 to TRBJ2-3; possibly TRBD2 for D (6 bases). Trimming stripped 7 bases from V and 4 bases from J, with 12 bases between. Germline V gene sequence: CDR1 SQVTM, CDR2 ANQGSEA. The CDR3 is 12 residues long. The CDR3 loop reads CSAGGAADTQYF. The DNA for the CDR3 is TGCAGCGCCGGCGGGGCGGCAGATACGCAGTATTTT.

This clonotype has a count of ten or more. This chain links TRBV12-3 or TRBV12-4 with TRBJ2-7; 8 nucleotides align to TRBD2. The junction had 8 bases not matched to a gene; V was cut back by 10 bases and J by 0 bases. The CDR3 runs 14 residues. The CDR3 loop is CATQTSASSYEQYF. CDR3 in DNA: TGTGCCACCCAGACTAGCGCGAGCTCCTACGAGCAGTACTTC.

Ten or more counts support this clonotype. V is TRBV14 and J is TRBJ2-1; TRBD2 matches 11 bases. The CDR3 totals 15 residues. The trim removed 6 bases at V and 8 bases at J, leaving 9 bases unmatched. Germline values: CDR1 SGHDN, CDR2 FVKESK. CDR3 in amino acids: CASRPGLAEPHEQFF. The CDR3 bases are TGTGCCAGCAGACCGGGACTAGCGGAGCCCCATGAGCAGTTCTTC.

This clonotype was counted ten times or more. This chain links TRBV28 with TRBJ1-2, with D maybe TRBD1 (6 bases). V dropped 6 bases and J dropped 5 bases, with 19 bases sitting between them. Germline values: CDR1 MDHEN, CDR2 SYDVKM. This CDR3 has 15 amino acids. In DNA form, the CDR3 reads TGTGCCAGCAGCCCCATTTACAGGGATCGGTATGGCTACACCTTC. Translation gives CASSPIYRDRYGYTF.

In this sample, this clonotype turned up many times. The chain couples TRBV20-1 to TRBJ1-2, with 9 bases that match TRBD1. V lost 6 bases, J lost 1 base, and 12 bases stayed unmatched. Germline values: CDR1 DFQATT, CDR2 SNEGSKA (reference sequence). The CDR3 contains 16 residues. This CDR3 is CSAKPIGTGSNYGYTF. The CDR3 region has the DNA TGCAGTGCCAAACCAATCGGGACAGGGAGTAACTATGGCTACACCTTC.

Many counts were recorded for this clonotype. The rearrangement joins TRBV20-1 to TRBJ2-5; D might be TRBD1 (6 bases). The CDR3 length is 12 residues. CDR1 DFQATT and CDR2 SNEGSKA come from the germline V gene (reference sequence). The V gene lost 0 bases and the J gene lost 7 bases, with 9 bases spanning the gap. CDR3 sequence reads: CSARDRGGTQYF. In DNA, the CDR3 is TGCAGTGCTAGAGACAGGGGTGGGACCCAGTACTTC.

The V and J genes are TRBV7-1 and TRBJ2-3; the D gene is possibly TRBD2 (5 bases). TRBV7-1 is noted as an ORF with a role that remains uncertain. Trimming removed 5 bases at V and 6 bases at J, with 15 bases between. This CDR3 region has 14 residues. CDR3 sequence: CASSGSGREDTQYF. CDR3 nucleotides: TGTGCCAGCAGCGGGAGCGGAAGGGAGGATACGCAGTATTTT.

The chain links TRBV4-1 to TRBJ2-5; either TRBD1 or TRBD2 may fit D (5 bases each). Germline loops: CDR1 MGHRA, CDR2 YSYEKL. V lost 4 bases, J lost 0 bases, and 9 bases lay in between. The CDR3 runs 14 residues. For the CDR3, the DNA is TGCGCCAGCAGCCCCAGGGACCACCAAGAGACCCAGTACTTC. It translates to CASSPRDHQETQYF.

This clonotype appeared many times. The chain combines TRBV20-1 with TRBJ2-7, with D uncertain. The length of the CDR3 is 14 residues. Germline V lookup: CDR1 DFQATT, CDR2 SNEGSKA (reference sequence). V dropped 0 bases and J dropped 0 bases, with 9 bases sitting between them. The CDR3 spells CSAREIWDSYEQYF. The CDR3 nucleotides read TGCAGTGCTAGAGAGATCTGGGACTCCTACGAGCAGTACTTC.

This clonotype has ten or more counts. CDR3 coding DNA: TGCGCCAGCAGCTTGGGACTAGCGGGTGACATTCAGTACTTC. Residues: CASSLGLAGDIQYF. The V gene is TRBV5-1, the J gene TRBJ2-4; 10 nucleotides match TRBD2. CDR1 SGHRS and CDR2 YFSETQ come from the germline V gene. This CDR3 is built from 14 residues. Unmatched junction bases numbered 2, after V lost 0 bases and J lost 8 bases.

CDR3: CASSFGPLNTIYF. The CDR3 DNA follows: TGTGCCAGCAGCTTTGGACCGTTGAACACCATATATTTT. The rearrangement joins TRBV7-9 to TRBJ1-3; D is uncertain. Germline CDR1 reads SEHNR; CDR2 reads FQNEAQ (reference sequence). The ends were cut back, 3 bases at V and 7 bases at J, with 10 bases in the middle. This CDR3 comprises 13 residues.

This clonotype was counted ten times or more. The rearrangement joins TRBV29-1 to TRBJ1-1; D is undetermined. Trimming cost V 7 bases and J 5 bases, with 8 bases left between them. Germline V CDR1 and CDR2: SQVTM, ANQGSEA. The CDR3 is made up of 10 amino acids. DNA of the CDR3: TGCAGCGCTCGGTTGACTGAAGCTTTCTTT. This gives the protein CSARLTEAFF.

In its sample, this clonotype was seen many times. The chain couples TRBV5-1 to TRBJ1-1; D not resolved. Per germline, CDR1 SGHRS and CDR2 YFSETQ. The CDR3 covers 14 residues. V was cut by 4 bases and J by 3 bases, with 13 bases left in between. The chain's CDR3 is CASSIAGEDTEAFF. CDR3 coding DNA: TGCGCCAGCAGCATCGCGGGTGAGGACACTGAAGCTTTCTTT.

Only a few counts were recorded for this clonotype. One end of the junction does not line up with germline, which may come from a read error. The chain employs TRBV5-1 and TRBJ2-6; TRBD1 is a possible D gene (5 bases). The germline V gene has CDR1 SGHRS and CDR2 YFSETQ. This CDR3 has 16 amino acids. CDR3 sequence: CASSLGLGSGANGLTF. For the CDR3, the DNA is TGCGCCAGCAGCTTGGGTCTTGGCTCTGGGGCCAACGGCCTGACTTTC.

This clonotype was seen many times. The CDR3 loop is CASKPGQRSSYNEQFF. The CDR3 DNA is TGTGCCAGCAAACCGGGACAAAGGAGCTCCTACAATGAGCAGTTCTTC. The V and J genes are TRBV7-9 and TRBJ2-1, with D maybe TRBD1 (6 bases). The CDR3 contains 16 residues. V lost 7 bases, J lost 0 bases, and 16 bases lay in between. The germline V gene has CDR1 SEHNR and CDR2 FQNEAQ (reference sequence). Complete variable domain (other parts from reference TRBV7-9 and TRBJ2-1): DTGVSQNPRHKITKRGQNVTFRCDPISEHNRLYWYRQTLGQGPEFLTYFQNEAQLEKSRLLSDRFSAERPKGSFSTLEIQRTEQGDSAMYLCASKPGQRSSYNEQFFGPGTRLTVL.

This clonotype was counted ten times or more. The rearrangement joins TRBV10-3 to TRBJ1-1, with D perhaps TRBD1 (6 bases). The length of the CDR3 is 13 residues. V lost 9 bases and J 3 bases, leaving 14 bases between the germline ends. Germline V gene data show CDR1 as ENHRY and CDR2 as SYGVKD. The CDR3 here is CAIGTLGDTEAFF. DNA for the CDR3: TGTGCCATTGGGACATTAGGGGACACTGAAGCTTTCTTT.

The chain combines TRBV11-2 with TRBJ2-1, with TRBD1 identical over 9 bases. This CDR3 has 20 amino acids. The J segment lost 7 bases and the V segment lost 4 bases, leaving 23 bases of the junction unmatched. Per germline, CDR1 SGHAT and CDR2 FQNNGV. CDR3 amino acids: CASSSTRGWNKPGTGNEQFF. DNA for the CDR3: TGTGCCAGCAGCTCAACTAGGGGTTGGAACAAACCGGGGACAGGGAATGAGCAGTTCTTC.

At least ten counts were recorded for this clonotype. The rearrangement links TRBV4-1 to TRBJ2-1; either TRBD1 or TRBD2 may fit D (5 bases each). The germline CDR1 and CDR2 sequences are MGHRA and YSYEKL. This CDR3 contains 15 residues. V gave up 5 bases and J gave up 2 bases, with 13 bases separating them. This CDR3 is CASSAPRGAYNEQFF. The CDR3 nucleotides are TGCGCCAGCAGCGCCCCCCGAGGGGCCTACAATGAGCAGTTCTTC.

The table lists this clonotype with many counts. The J gene is TRBJ2-5, the V gene TRBV11-2; 8 bases agree with TRBD1. The ends lost 6 bases at V and 5 bases at J; junction bases unmatched: 2. Germline V gene lookup returns CDR1 SGHAT and CDR2 FQNNGV. CDR3 length equals 12 residues. The CDR3 DNA reads TGTGCCAGCAGTAGGACAGGGGAGACCCAGTACTTC. Translated: CASSRTGETQYF.

This clonotype has at least ten counts. The rearrangement links TRBV28 to TRBJ2-3, with 13 bases aligning to TRBD2. The ends lost 4 bases at V and 2 bases at J; junction bases unmatched: 3. The CDR3 totals 16 residues. The germline gives CDR1 MDHEN, CDR2 SYDVKM. CDR3 coding DNA: TGTGCCAGCAGTTGGGGACTAGCGGGGCTCACAGATACGCAGTATTTT. It specifies CASSWGLAGLTDTQYF. The whole variable domain, filled in from reference TRBV28 and TRBJ2-3, reads DVKVTQSSRYLVKRTGEKVFLECVQDMDHENMFWYRQDPGLGLRLIYFSYDVKMKEKGDIPEGYSVSREKKERFSLILESASTNQTSMYLCASSWGLAGLTDTQYFGPGTRLTVL.

The chain has TRBV12-3 or TRBV12-4 and TRBJ2-3; no clear D gene. V was cut by 3 bases and J by 4 bases, with 11 bases left in between. This CDR3 is 14 amino acids long. This CDR3 is CASSLDGGADTQYF. The CDR3 DNA follows: TGTGCCAGCAGTTTGGACGGTGGGGCAGATACGCAGTATTTT.